This T cell receptor (beta chain) is drawn from a study of CD8+ T cells in alopecia areata. The treatment was: oral pan-JAK inhibitor, 5-10 mg twice daily. Trimming stripped 1 base from V and 8 bases from J, with 5 bases between. The length of the CDR3 is 10 residues. In germline, CDR1 is GTSNPN, CDR2 SVGIG (reference sequence). Sequencing templates came from extracted RNA that was reverse transcribed into cDNA. Clones were sequenced by immunoSEQ multiplex PCR, and TCRdb holds only the in-frame ones, with some missing. The sample gives some 100,000 clones, roughly 63% of which show up once; around 30% is in the top ten.

Sequencing used CD8+ T cells sorted from blood, obtained at week 4, from a patient treated with tofacitinib. The receptor was derived from a human donor with alopecia areata. V usage is TRBV30 and J usage is TRBJ1-2; D gene uncertain. The CDR3 spells CAWSASGYTF. CDR3 sequence (DNA): TGTGCCTGGAGTGCGTCCGGCTACACCTTC.